The entry that follows covers one TCR beta chain sequence. The DNA is omitted, as the CDR3 cannot be located on it reliably, and the CDR3 follows TCRdb's listing. The CDR3 adds up to 14 amino acids, both ends counted. The germline V gene has CDR1 SGHTA and CDR2 FQGNSA. A single record per CDR3 protein comes from TCRdb applying MiXCR to the RT-PCR reads. The sample lists approximately 720,000 distinct CDR3 sequences, 13% to 15% occurring once. Sequenced sample: memory CD4+ T cells from blood. The J gene is TRBJ2-7, the V gene TRBV7-2; the DNA was not used to check the table's D call, TRBD2. The sequence was collected from a female donor in good health, serving as a healthy control. This CDR3 is CASSLVASGSIRYF.